This section outlines one T cell receptor (beta chain) sequence together with its context. The sample originates from a study of blood T cell repertoires in COVID-19. Sequencing was performed with immunoSEQ multiplex PCR; in TCRdb, only in-frame clones are kept and a portion is missing. The sample has roughly 500,000 clones, 70% to 90% seen once. The V gene end was trimmed by 2 bases and the J gene end by 6 bases; junction bases not matched to a gene: 4. This CDR3 has 14 residues. Germline-derived CDR1 and CDR2 are KGHSH and LQKENI. The receptor was derived from a human donor in a cohort sampled during active COVID-19. Input material: peripheral blood. The V gene is TRBV18, the J gene TRBJ2-7, with TRBD2 identical over 10 bases. CDR3 bases: TGTGCCAGCTCACCAGGACTAGCGGCCGGCGAGCAGTACTTC. Translated, it gives CASSPGLAAGEQYF.